The sample holds one count of the clone carrying this T cell receptor (beta chain). TCRdb keeps only in-frame clones here, not all; method: immunoSEQ multiplex PCR. The top ten hold roughly 6% of the sample, which has tens of thousands of clones, about four fifths seen once. These data belong to a study of PD-1 blockade in mismatch repair-deficient tumors. The sample here was peripheral blood, taken 44 weeks after starting pembrolizumab. This receptor was identified in an adult with mismatch repair-deficient cancer.

DNA of the CDR3: TGTGCCAGCAGTACGACCAGAATACCCTACGAGCAGTACTTC. Its translation is CASSTTRIPYEQYF. The chain employs TRBV27 and TRBJ2-7, with D uncertain. The germline V and J ends were trimmed by 5 bases and 2 bases, with 13 bases remaining between them. This CDR3 spans 14 amino acids. Germline V gene sequence: CDR1 MNHEY, CDR2 SMNVEV (reference sequence).